The sequence of this TCR beta chain was determined in a study of blood T cell repertoires in COVID-19. The protocol was immunoSEQ multiplex PCR, while the TCRdb copy is restricted to in-frame clones and leaves out a portion. The table records some 120,000 clones, roughly 84% of them present only once. V lost 5 bases and J lost 6, with 11 bases in between. Per germline, CDR1 SQVTM and CDR2 ANQGSEA. The CDR3 covers 12 residues. This chain uses TRBV29-1 with TRBJ2-1; D is perhaps TRBD1 (6 bases). Material: peripheral blood. This receptor was taken from a man aged 55-75 years with acute or convalescent COVID-19. The CDR3 DNA follows: TGCAGCGTTAGGGACACGAGCAATGAGCAGTTCTTC. It translates to CSVRDTSNEQFF.